The clone carrying this T cell receptor beta chain was recorded a few times. The CDR3 has 11 residues. Germline-derived CDR1 and CDR2 are SQVTM and ANQGSEA. V was pared by 2 bases and J by 11 bases, with 12 bases between. This specimen belongs to a study of blood T cells in healthy people across ages. Through a sample-barcoded 5' primer and a J-beta primer mix, a second PCR was run for about 7 to 12 cycles. TCRdb used MiXCR to reprocess the 5' RACE reads, holding one entry per CDR3 protein. In the table there are about 1.1 million distinct CDR3 sequences, under 40% of which are singletons. Sample: blood. The chain employs TRBV29-1 and TRBJ2-5, with D tentatively TRBD2 (5 bases). This clonotype originated in a man aged 18 to 29 in good health. The CDR3 loop reads CSVERENEQYF. DNA of the CDR3: TGCAGCGTTGAACGGGAAAATGAGCAGTACTTC.